This entry lists 23 T cell receptor beta chains sequenced from one sample in a study of monozygotic twins with inflammatory bowel disease. Following a re-call of the 5' RACE reads, TCRdb has one entry per CDR3 protein and lacks DNA. The sample data list more than 300,000 distinct CDR3 sequences. The specimen sequenced was blood. The receptors originated from a human donor with ulcerative colitis or Crohn's disease, or a healthy co-twin of an affected twin (not recorded which).

V usage is TRBV5-1 and J usage is TRBJ2-3; TCRdb selects TRBD1, and the lack of DNA leaves this call unchecked. Germline V gene sequence: CDR1 SGHRS, CDR2 YFSETQ. The CDR3 length is 15 residues. This CDR3 reads CASSSGQTSTDTQYF.

J is TRBJ1-2 and V is TRBV12-3 or TRBV12-4. The CDR3 is 13 residues long. CDR3 loop: CASRTPADYGYTF.

The chain is built from TRBV29-1 and TRBJ2-1; TCRdb's D gene call, TRBD2, goes unchecked for lack of DNA. The CDR3 is made up of 16 amino acids. CDR1 is SQVTM and CDR2 is ANQGSEA in the germline V gene. The CDR3 is CSVEVIAEPHYNEQFF.

V and J are TRBV11-3 and TRBJ2-1; TCRdb returns TRBD2, unconfirmable since there is no DNA. The CDR3 contains 17 residues. Germline values: CDR1 SGHNT, CDR2 YENEEA. CDR3 in amino acids: CASSLGASGRARDEQFF.

The genes are TRBV9 and TRBJ2-7; the D gene TCRdb calls, TRBD1, cannot be checked with no DNA. This CDR3 comprises 14 residues. In germline, CDR1 is SGDLS, CDR2 YYNGEE. CDR3 residues: CASSHGQGGYEQYF.

The chain has TRBV12-3 or TRBV12-4 and TRBJ1-5; TCRdb's D call of TRBD1 is untestable without DNA. The CDR3 length is 14 residues. The CDR3: CASSFDQGNQPQHF.

The chain has TRBV6-6 and TRBJ2-4; there is no DNA to check the TCRdb D call of TRBD1. Germline loops: CDR1 MNHNY, CDR2 SVGAGI (reference sequence). The CDR3 sequence is 12 residues long. The CDR3 spells CASSQGKNIQYF.

This chain joins TRBV9 and TRBJ2-1. In germline, CDR1 is SGDLS, CDR2 YYNGEE. The CDR3 contains 15 residues. Here the CDR3 reads CASSVGGNSDNEQFF.

The V call is TRBV10-1, the J call TRBJ2-5; TCRdb picks TRBD1, but there is no DNA to check that call. This CDR3 contains 19 residues. Germline V gives CDR1 WNHNN, CDR2 SYGVQD (reference sequence). The CDR3: CASSSNLIRDISKPETQYF.

The chain combines TRBV5-4 with TRBJ2-2. The CDR3 covers 16 residues. CDR1 and CDR2 from the germline V gene are SGHNT and YYREEE (reference sequence). The CDR3 reads CASSFRVSGNTGELFF.

The chain combines TRBV12-3 or TRBV12-4 with TRBJ2-2. The CDR3 consists of 15 residues. Here the CDR3 reads CASSFTWGGTGELFF.

The rearrangement uses TRBV6-2 or TRBV6-3 and TRBJ2-2; checking the TCRdb D call of TRBD2 is not possible without DNA. From germline, CDR1 is MNHEY and CDR2 SVGEGT. The length of the CDR3 is 14 residues. CDR3 sequence reads: CASSKSGGTGELFF.

The chain employs TRBV18 and TRBJ2-1; TCRdb reports TRBD1, a call that lacks DNA to check it against. The CDR3 covers 14 residues. CDR1 and CDR2 from the germline V gene are KGHSH and LQKENI. CDR3 region: CASSPGQGRNEQFF.

The chain employs TRBV5-1 and TRBJ2-3; TCRdb lists TRBD2, though no DNA is available to test this call. The CDR3 is made up of 16 amino acids. Germline CDR1 is SGHRS and CDR2 is YFSETQ. Here the CDR3 reads CASSLGLAVSTDTQYF.

By frequency, this clonotype is medium-sized. V is TRBV27 and J is TRBJ2-5. Germline CDR1 is MNHEY and CDR2 is SMNVEV (reference sequence). The CDR3 runs 12 residues. CDR3 protein: CASSIDGETQYF.

V gene TRBV7-2 combines with J gene TRBJ1-2; TCRdb's D gene call, TRBD1, goes unchecked for lack of DNA. The CDR3 is 14 amino acids. Germline V lookup: CDR1 SGHTA, CDR2 FQGNSA. CDR3 in amino acids: CASSSVTGMEGYTF.

This rearrangement joins TRBV5-1 to TRBJ1-2. Germline V gene data show CDR1 as SGHRS and CDR2 as YFSETQ. The CDR3 extends over 13 amino acids. The CDR3 is CASSLYRNYGYTF.

The gene calls are TRBV14 and TRBJ1-5; TCRdb's assignment of TRBD1 cannot be checked, as there is no DNA. CDR3 size: 13 residues. Germline CDR1 and CDR2: SGHDN and FVKESK. CDR3 sequence reads: CASSSGGGQPQHF.

The chain links TRBV27 to TRBJ1-6; lacking DNA, the TRBD1 call made by TCRdb goes unchecked. The germline gives CDR1 MNHEY, CDR2 SMNVEV (reference sequence). This CDR3 has 18 residues. CDR3 in amino acids: CASSPTGGVRSYNSPLHF.

The J gene is TRBJ1-1, the V gene TRBV6-2 or TRBV6-3; TCRdb proposes TRBD1, but this gene call is untestable without DNA. This CDR3 is built from 14 residues. The germline V gene has CDR1 MNHEY and CDR2 SVGEGT. This CDR3 reads CASSYRGLNTEAFF.

The CDR3 sequence: CSVDSGGRNEQFF. This sequence joins TRBV29-1 and TRBJ2-1; TCRdb's D gene call, TRBD2, goes unchecked for lack of DNA. CDR3 size: 13 residues. The germline V gene encodes CDR1 SQVTM and CDR2 ANQGSEA.

V and J are TRBV7-2 and TRBJ2-7; TCRdb's D call of TRBD2 is untestable without DNA. This CDR3 has 15 amino acids. Germline V gives CDR1 SGHTA, CDR2 FQGNSA. The CDR3 here is CASSFRKGITYEQYF.

J is TRBJ1-6 and V is TRBV7-2. Germline V gene sequence: CDR1 SGHTA, CDR2 FQGNSA. The CDR3 consists of 15 residues. The CDR3 reads CASSLGPAGNSPLHF.